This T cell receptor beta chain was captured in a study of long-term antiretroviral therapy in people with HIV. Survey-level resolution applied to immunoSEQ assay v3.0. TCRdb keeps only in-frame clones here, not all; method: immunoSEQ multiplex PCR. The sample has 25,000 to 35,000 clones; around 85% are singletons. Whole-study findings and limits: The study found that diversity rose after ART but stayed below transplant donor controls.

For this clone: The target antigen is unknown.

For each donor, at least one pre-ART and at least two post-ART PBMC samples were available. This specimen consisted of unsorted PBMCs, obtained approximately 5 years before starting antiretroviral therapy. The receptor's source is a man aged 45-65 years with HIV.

The DNA for the CDR3 is TGCGCCAGCAGCCAAGTTGAATGGGTTGAGGGTGGCTACACCTTC. Encoded protein: CASSQVEWVEGGYTF. The rearrangement uses TRBV4-3 and TRBJ1-2; D is uncertain. The CDR3 is 15 residues long. CDR1 and CDR2 from the germline V gene are LGHNA and YSLEER. V was pared by 1 base and J by 7 bases, with 16 bases between.